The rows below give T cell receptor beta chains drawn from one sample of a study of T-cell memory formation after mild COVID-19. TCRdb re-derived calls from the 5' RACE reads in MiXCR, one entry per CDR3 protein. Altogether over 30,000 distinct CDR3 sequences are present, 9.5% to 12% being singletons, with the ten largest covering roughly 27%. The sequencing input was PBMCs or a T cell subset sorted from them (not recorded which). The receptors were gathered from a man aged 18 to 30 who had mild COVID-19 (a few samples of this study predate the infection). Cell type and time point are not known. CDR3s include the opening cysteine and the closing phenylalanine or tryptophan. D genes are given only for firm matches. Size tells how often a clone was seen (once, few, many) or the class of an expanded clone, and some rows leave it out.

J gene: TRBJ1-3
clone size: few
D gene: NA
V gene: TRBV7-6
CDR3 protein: CASSLVGQGNTIYF
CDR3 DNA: TGTGCCAGCAGCTTAGTAGGACAGGGAAACACCATATATTTT

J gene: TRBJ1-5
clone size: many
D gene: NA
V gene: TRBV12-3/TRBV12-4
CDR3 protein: CASSLLGAENNQPQHF
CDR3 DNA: TGTGCCAGCAGTCTCCTGGGGGCAGAAAATAATCAGCCCCAGCATTTT

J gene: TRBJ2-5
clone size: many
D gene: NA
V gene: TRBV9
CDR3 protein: CASSVAGWARETQYF
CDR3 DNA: TGTGCCAGCAGCGTCGCGGGTTGGGCTCGGGAGACCCAGTACTTC

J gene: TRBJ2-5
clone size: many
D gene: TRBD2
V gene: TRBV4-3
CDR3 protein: CASSQDGLAGNVETQYF
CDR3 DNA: TGCGCCAGCAGCCAAGATGGCCTAGCGGGGAATGTAGAGACCCAGTACTTC

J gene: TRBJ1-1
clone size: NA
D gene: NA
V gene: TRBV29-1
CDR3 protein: CSVGTLLNTEAFF
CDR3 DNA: TGCAGCGTTGGGACACTCTTGAACACTGAAGCTTTCTTT

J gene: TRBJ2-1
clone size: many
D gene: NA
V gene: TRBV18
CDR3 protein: CASSYGQYSYNEQFF
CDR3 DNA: TGTGCCAGCTCATATGGACAGTATTCCTACAATGAGCAGTTCTTC

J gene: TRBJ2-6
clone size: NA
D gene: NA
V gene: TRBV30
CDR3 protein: CAWSVLASGANVLTF
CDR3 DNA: TGTGCCTGGAGTGTACTAGCCTCTGGGGCCAACGTCCTGACTTTC

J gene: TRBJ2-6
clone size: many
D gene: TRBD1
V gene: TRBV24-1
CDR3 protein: CATSAGGSSGANVLTF
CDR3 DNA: TGTGCCACCAGTGCAGGGGGCAGCTCTGGGGCCAACGTCCTGACTTTC

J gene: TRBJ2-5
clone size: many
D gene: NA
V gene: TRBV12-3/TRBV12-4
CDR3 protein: CASSFEEETQYF
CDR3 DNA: TGTGCCAGCAGTTTTGAAGAAGAGACCCAGTACTTC

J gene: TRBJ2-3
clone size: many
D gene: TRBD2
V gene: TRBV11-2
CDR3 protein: CASSGGGARDTQYF
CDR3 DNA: TGTGCCAGCAGCGGCGGGGGGGCCAGAGATACGCAGTATTTT

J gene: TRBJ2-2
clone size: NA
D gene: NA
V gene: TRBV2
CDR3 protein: CASSWGFTGELFF
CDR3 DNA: TGTGCCAGCAGTTGGGGATTCACCGGGGAGCTGTTTTTT

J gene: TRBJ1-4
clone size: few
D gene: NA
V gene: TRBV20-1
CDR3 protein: CSARKGTTNEKLFF
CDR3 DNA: TGCAGTGCTCGGAAAGGGACAACTAATGAAAAACTGTTTTTT

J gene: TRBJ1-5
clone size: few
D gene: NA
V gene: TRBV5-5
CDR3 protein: CASSLTPQVDQPQHF
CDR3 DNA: TGTGCCAGCAGCTTGACACCCCAGGTGGATCAGCCCCAGCATTTT

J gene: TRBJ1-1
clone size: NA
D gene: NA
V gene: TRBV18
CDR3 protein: CASSPGEGTEAFF
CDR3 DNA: TGTGCCAGCTCACCAGGGGAGGGCACTGAAGCTTTCTTT

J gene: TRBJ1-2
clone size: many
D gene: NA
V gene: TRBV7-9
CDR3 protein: CASSREPNDYGYTF
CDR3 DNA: TGTGCCAGCAGCCGAGAACCAAACGACTATGGCTACACCTTC

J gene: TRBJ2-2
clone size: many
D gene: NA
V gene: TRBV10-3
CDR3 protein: CAISEGGTVTGELFF
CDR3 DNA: TGTGCCATCAGTGAGGGGGGAACCGTAACCGGGGAGCTGTTTTTT

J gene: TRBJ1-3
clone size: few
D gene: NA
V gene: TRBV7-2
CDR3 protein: CASSLVDLLWDTDVSGNTIYF
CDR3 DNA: TGTGCCAGCAGCTTAGTGGATCTCCTGTGGGACACCGATGTTTCAGGAAACACCATATATTTT

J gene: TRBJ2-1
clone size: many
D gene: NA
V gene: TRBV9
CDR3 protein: CASSLIGGYGDEQFF
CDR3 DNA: TGTGCCAGCAGCCTGATTGGGGGATATGGAGATGAGCAGTTCTTC

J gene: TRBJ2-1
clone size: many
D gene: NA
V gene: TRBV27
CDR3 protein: CASGIGTYYNEQFF
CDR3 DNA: TGTGCCAGCGGAATCGGGACGTACTACAATGAGCAGTTCTTC

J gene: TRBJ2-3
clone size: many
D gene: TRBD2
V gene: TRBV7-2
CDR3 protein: CASKSGTTVWQYF
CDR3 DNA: TGTGCCAGCAAGTCCGGGACTACCGTATGGCAGTATTTT

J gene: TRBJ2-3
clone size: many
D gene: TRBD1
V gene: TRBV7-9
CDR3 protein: CASSSSGTGGLDTQYF
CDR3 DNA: TGTGCCAGCAGCTCATCCGGGACAGGGGGCCTAGATACGCAGTATTTT

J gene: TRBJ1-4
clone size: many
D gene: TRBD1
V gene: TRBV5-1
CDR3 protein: CASSRTGREEKLFF
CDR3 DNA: TGCGCCAGCAGCCGGACAGGGAGGGAGGAAAAACTGTTTTTT

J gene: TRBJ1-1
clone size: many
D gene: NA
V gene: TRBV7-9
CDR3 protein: CASSPGWGLNTEAFF
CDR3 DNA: TGTGCCAGCAGCCCCGGCTGGGGCCTGAACACTGAAGCTTTCTTT

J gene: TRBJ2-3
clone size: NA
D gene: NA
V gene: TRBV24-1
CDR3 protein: CATSDYPVRTSTDTQYF
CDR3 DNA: TGTGCCACCAGTGATTATCCAGTGCGCACGAGCACAGATACGCAGTATTTT

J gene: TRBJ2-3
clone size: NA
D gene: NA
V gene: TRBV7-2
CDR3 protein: CASTLSPSDTQYF
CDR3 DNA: TGTGCCAGCACCCTATCCCCGTCGGATACGCAGTATTTT

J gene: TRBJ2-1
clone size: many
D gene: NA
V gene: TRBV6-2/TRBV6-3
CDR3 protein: CASSGVEQFF
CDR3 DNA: TGTGCCAGCAGTGGCGTTGAGCAGTTCTTC